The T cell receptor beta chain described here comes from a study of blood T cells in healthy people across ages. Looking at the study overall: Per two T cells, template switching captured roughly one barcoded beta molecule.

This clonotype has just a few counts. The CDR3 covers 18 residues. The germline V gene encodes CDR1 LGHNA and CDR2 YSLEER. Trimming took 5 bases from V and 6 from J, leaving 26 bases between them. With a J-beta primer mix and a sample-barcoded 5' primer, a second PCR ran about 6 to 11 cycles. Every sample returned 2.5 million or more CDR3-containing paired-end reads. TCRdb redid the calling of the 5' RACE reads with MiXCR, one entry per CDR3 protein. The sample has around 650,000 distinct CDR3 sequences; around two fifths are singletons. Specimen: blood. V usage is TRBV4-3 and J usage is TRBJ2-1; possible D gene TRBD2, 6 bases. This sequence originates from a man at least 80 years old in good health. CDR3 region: CASSKTISTSSVGNEQFF. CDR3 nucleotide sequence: TGCGCCAGCAGCAAAACCATCTCTACTAGCTCGGTTGGCAATGAGCAGTTCTTC.